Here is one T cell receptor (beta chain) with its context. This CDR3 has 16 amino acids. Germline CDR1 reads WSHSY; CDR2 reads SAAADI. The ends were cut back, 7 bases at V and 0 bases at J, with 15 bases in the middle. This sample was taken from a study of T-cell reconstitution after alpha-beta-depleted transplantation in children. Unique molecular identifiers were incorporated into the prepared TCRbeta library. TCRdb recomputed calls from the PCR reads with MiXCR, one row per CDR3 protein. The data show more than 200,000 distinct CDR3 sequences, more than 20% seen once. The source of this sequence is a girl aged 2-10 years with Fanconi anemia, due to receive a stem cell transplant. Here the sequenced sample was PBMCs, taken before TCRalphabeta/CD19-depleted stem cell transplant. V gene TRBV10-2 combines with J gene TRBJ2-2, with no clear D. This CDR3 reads CASMRHNPANTGELFF. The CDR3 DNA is TGCGCCAGCATGAGACACAACCCTGCGAACACCGGGGAGCTGTTTTTT.